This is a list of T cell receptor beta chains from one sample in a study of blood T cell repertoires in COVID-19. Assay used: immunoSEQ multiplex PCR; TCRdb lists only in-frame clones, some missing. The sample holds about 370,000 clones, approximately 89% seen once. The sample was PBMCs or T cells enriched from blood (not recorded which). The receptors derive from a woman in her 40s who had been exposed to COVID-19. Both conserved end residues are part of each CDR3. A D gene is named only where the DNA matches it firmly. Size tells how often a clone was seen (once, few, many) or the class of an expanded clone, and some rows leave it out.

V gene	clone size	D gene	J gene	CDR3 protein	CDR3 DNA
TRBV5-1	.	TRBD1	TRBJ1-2	CASSLGTGDGYTF	TGCGCCAGCAGCTTGGGGACAGGGGACGGCTACACCTTC
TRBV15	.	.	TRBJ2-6	CATSTYEGSGANVLTF	TGTGCCACCAGCACCTATGAGGGCTCTGGGGCCAACGTCCTGACTTTC
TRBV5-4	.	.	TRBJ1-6	CASSLGAGNNSPLHF	TGTGCCAGCAGCTTGGGGGCAGGGAACAATTCACCCCTCCACTTT
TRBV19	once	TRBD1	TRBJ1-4	CASSIRLPGGEKLFF	TGTGCCAGTAGTATTAGATTGCCAGGGGGCGAAAAACTGTTTTTT
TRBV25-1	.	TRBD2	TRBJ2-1	CASSDPRTSRNNEQFF	TGTGCCAGCAGTGATCCGCGGACTAGCAGAAACAATGAGCAGTTCTTC
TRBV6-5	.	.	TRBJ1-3	CASSSPSGNTIYF	TGTGCCAGCAGCAGTCCCTCTGGAAACACCATATATTTT
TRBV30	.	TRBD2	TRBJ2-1	CAWSGTSGSNREFF	TGTGCCTGGAGTGGTACTAGCGGGAGTAACCGGGAGTTCTTC
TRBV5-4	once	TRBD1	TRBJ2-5	CASSLAQGAQETQYF	TGTGCCAGCAGCTTGGCGCAGGGGGCACAAGAGACCCAGTACTTC
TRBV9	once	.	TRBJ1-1	CASSVNSVNTEAFF	TGTGCCAGCAGCGTAAACAGTGTGAACACTGAAGCTTTCTTT
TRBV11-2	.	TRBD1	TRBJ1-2	CASSPQTGGGYTF	TGTGCCAGCAGCCCTCAGACAGGGGGGGGCTACACCTTC
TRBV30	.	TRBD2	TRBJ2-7	CAWSEGLAGYEQYF	TGTGCCTGGAGTGAAGGGCTAGCGGGGTACGAGCAGTACTTC
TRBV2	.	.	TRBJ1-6	CASSAYKDNSPLHF	TGTGCCAGCAGTGCGTACAAAGATAATTCACCCCTCCACTTT
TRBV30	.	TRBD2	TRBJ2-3	CAWSVSRTSGRTDTQYF	TGTGCCTGGAGTGTAAGTCGGACTAGCGGGAGGACAGATACGCAGTATTTT
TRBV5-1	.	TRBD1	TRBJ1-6	CASSLRPGQGKSSYNSPLHF	TGCGCCAGCAGCTTGAGGCCGGGACAGGGGAAGAGCTCCTATAATTCACCCCTCCACTTT
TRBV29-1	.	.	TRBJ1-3	CSVEGSDTIYF	TGCAGCGTTGAAGGGTCGGACACCATATATTTT
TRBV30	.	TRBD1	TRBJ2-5	CAWRTGEATQYF	TGTGCCTGGCGGACAGGGGAGGCGACCCAGTACTTC
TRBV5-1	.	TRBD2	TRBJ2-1	CASSLTSREQFF	TGCGCCAGCAGCCTGACTAGCCGGGAGCAGTTCTTC
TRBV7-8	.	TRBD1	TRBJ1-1	CASSQRGQGNTEAFF	TGTGCCAGCAGCCAGAGGGGACAGGGCAACACTGAAGCTTTCTTT
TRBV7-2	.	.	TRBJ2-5	CASGPWVGRETQYF	TGTGCCAGCGGCCCTTGGGTGGGCCGCGAGACCCAGTACTTC
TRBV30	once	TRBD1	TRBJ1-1	CAWSDRGRKNTEAFF	TGTGCCTGGAGTGACAGGGGGCGAAAGAACACTGAAGCTTTCTTT
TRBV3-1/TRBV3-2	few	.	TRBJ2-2	CASSQAGFRERRGGTGELFF	TGTGCCAGCAGCCAAGCGGGGTTTCGTGAGCGCCGAGGGGGCACCGGGGAGCTGTTTTTT
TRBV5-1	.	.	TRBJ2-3	CASSLSRDTQYF	TGCGCCAGCAGCTTGTCTAGGGATACGCAGTATTTT